This TCR beta chain was observed in a study of blood T cell repertoires in COVID-19. CDR3 length: 16 residues. CDR1 is SGHTA and CDR2 is FQGNSA in the germline V gene. V lost 5 bases to trimming and J lost 1 base, with 14 bases between them. Per the authors' pipeline: Estimation of nucleated cell counts was performed using reference gene primer amplification. This table comes from immunoSEQ multiplex PCR, and its TCRdb copy is limited to in-frame clones, with some not included. V and J calls and clone size are as listed in that table; D and trimming were resolved from the DNA. Here the sample spans 120,000 to 150,000 clones, about four fifths being singletons.

Sequences were obtained from peripheral blood. The chain couples TRBV7-2 to TRBJ2-2, with D possibly matching TRBD1 (5 bases). This receptor was identified in a human donor in a cohort sampled during active COVID-19. The CDR3 loop is CASSLLPQGNTGELFF. The CDR3 DNA reads TGTGCCAGCAGCCTGTTGCCTCAGGGGAACACCGGGGAGCTGTTTTTT.